This TCR beta chain emerged from a study of blood T cells in healthy people across ages. The CDR3 loop spans 16 amino acids. V lost 3 bases and J lost 4; bases outside the gene matches: 8. The germline V gene encodes CDR1 SGHRS and CDR2 YFSETQ. A sample-barcoded 5' primer and a J-beta primer mix were used in a second PCR of roughly 7 to 11 cycles. TCRdb re-called the 5' RACE reads with MiXCR, one entry per CDR3 protein. Seen here are around 1,100,000 distinct CDR3 sequences, less than 45% observed once, and the top ten hold roughly 13%. The source of this sequence is a man between 18 and 29 years old in good health. The gene calls are TRBV5-1 and TRBJ2-3; TRBD2 aligns across 10 bases. Sequencing used blood. CDR3 protein: CASSSDLAGASDTQYF. In DNA form, the CDR3 reads TGCGCCAGCAGCTCTGACCTAGCGGGGGCTTCAGATACGCAGTATTTT.